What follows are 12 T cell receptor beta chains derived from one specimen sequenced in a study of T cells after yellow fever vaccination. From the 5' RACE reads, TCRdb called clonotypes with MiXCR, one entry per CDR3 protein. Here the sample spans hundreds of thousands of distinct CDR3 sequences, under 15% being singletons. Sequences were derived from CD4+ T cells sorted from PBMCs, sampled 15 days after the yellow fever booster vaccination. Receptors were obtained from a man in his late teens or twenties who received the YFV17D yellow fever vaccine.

CDR3 sequence: CASSSTGVEQPQHF. The CDR3 DNA is TGTGCCAGCAGTTCAACAGGAGTCGAACAGCCCCAGCATTTT. The V call is TRBV6-2 or TRBV6-3, the J call TRBJ1-5; perhaps TRBD1 as D (5 bases). Trimming left V 4 bases short and J 7 bases short, with 14 bases between. Germline-derived CDR1 and CDR2 are MNHEY and SVGEGT. The length of the CDR3 is 14 residues.

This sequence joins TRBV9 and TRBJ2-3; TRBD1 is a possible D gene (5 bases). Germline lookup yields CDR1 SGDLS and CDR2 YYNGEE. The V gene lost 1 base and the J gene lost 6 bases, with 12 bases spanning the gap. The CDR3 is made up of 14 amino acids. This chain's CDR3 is CASSVLGVEDTQYF. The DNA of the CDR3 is TGTGCCAGCAGCGTATTAGGGGTGGAGGATACGCAGTATTTT.

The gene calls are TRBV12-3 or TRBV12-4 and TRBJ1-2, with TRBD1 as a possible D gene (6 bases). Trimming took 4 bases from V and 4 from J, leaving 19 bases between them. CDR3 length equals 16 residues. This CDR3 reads CASSSGRDTFAYGYTF. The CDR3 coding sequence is TGTGCCAGCAGTTCCGGGCGGGACACCTTCGCCTATGGCTACACCTTC.

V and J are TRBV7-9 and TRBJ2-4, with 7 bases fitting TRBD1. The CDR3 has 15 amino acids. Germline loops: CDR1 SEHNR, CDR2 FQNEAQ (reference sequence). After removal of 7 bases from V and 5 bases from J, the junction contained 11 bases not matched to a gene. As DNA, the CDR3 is TGTGCCAGCACCCAGAGAGGGGGCAGGCAAAACATTCAGTACTTC. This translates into CASTQRGGRQNIQYF.

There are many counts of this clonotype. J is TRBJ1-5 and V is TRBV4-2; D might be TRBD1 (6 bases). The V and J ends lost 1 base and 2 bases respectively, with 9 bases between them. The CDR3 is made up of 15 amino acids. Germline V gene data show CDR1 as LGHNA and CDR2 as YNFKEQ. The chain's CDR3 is CASSQVRGGNQPQHF. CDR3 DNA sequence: TGTGCCAGCAGCCAAGTGAGGGGGGGCAATCAGCCCCAGCATTTT.

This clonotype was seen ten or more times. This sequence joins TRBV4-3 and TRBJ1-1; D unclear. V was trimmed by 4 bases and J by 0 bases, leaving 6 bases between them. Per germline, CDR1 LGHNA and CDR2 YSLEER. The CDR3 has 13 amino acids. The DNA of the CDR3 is TGCGCCAGCAGCCTTAGACTGAACACTGAAGCTTTCTTT. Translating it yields CASSLRLNTEAFF.

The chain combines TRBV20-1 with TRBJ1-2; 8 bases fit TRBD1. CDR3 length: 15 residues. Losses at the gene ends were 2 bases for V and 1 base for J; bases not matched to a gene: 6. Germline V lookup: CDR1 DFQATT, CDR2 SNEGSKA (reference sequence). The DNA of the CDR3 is TGCAGTGCTAGAACCAGGGGGCGCCGTAACTATGGCTACACCTTC. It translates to CSARTRGRRNYGYTF.

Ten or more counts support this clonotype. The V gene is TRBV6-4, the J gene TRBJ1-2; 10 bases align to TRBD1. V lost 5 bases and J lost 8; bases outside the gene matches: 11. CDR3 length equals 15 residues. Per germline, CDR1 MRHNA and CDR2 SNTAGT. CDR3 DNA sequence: TGTGCCAGCAGTCCCGGGACAGGGGCCCCCAACGGCTACACCTTC. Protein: CASSPGTGAPNGYTF.

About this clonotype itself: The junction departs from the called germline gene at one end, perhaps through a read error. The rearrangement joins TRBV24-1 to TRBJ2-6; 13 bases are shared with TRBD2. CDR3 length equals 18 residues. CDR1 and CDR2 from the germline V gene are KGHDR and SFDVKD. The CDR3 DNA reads TGTGCCACCGGTGACGGACTAGCGGGGGACTCTGGGGCCAACGTCCTGACTTTC. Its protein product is CATGDGLAGDSGANVLTF.

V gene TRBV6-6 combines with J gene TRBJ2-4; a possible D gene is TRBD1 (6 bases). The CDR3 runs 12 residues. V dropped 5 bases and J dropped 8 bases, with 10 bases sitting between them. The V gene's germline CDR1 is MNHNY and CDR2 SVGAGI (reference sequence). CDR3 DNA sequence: TGTGCCAGCAGTCAGGGGCGAGACATTCAGTACTTC. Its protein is CASSQGRDIQYF.

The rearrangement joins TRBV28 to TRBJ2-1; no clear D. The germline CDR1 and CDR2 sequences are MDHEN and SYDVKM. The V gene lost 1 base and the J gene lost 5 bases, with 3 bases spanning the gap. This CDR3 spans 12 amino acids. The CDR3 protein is CASSLSHNEQFF. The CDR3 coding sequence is TGTGCCAGCAGTTTATCCCACAATGAGCAGTTCTTC.

CDR3 amino acids: CSVFGQGWDNEQFF. In DNA form, the CDR3 reads TGCAGCGTTTTCGGACAGGGATGGGACAATGAGCAGTTCTTC. The chain couples TRBV29-1 to TRBJ2-1; 8 bases fit TRBD1. CDR3 size: 14 residues. Per germline, CDR1 SQVTM and CDR2 ANQGSEA. V trimming: 5 bases; J trimming: 5 bases; junction bases outside the gene matches: 8.